These 32 T cell receptor beta chains share one sample of origin, sequenced in a study of cytomegalovirus exposure and HLA in healthy donors. In the PCR, 60 Vbeta and 13 Jbeta primers were used. The method was immunoSEQ multiplex PCR; TCRdb's version includes in-frame clones alone and lacks a portion of them. The sample has about 150,000 clones, 65% to 80% seen once. The source material was PBMCs. These receptors came from a woman between 40 and 55 years old in good health and CMV-seronegative.

The rearrangement links TRBV20-1 to TRBJ1-2; D call uncertain. Germline-derived CDR1 and CDR2 are DFQATT and SNEGSKA (reference sequence). There are 11 residues in the CDR3. CDR3: CKYLANYGYTF. In DNA form, the CDR3 reads TGCAAATACTTAGCGAACTATGGCTACACCTTC.

In the case of this clone: The sample has other DNA sequences that encode this CDR3 too. This chain links TRBV7-2 with TRBJ2-2; no clear D gene. The CDR3 length is 13 residues. The V gene lost 5 bases and the J gene lost 3 bases, with 7 bases spanning the gap. Germline V gives CDR1 SGHTA, CDR2 FQGNSA. CDR3 region: CASSPDYTGELFF. The CDR3 nucleotides are TGTGCCAGCAGCCCAGACTACACCGGGGAGCTGTTTTTT. Full variable domain (rest looked up from reference TRBV7-2 and TRBJ2-2): GAGVSQSPSNKVTEKGKDVELRCDPISGHTALYWYRQSLGQGLEFLIYFQGNSAPDKSGLPSDRFSAERTGGSVSTLTIQRTQQEDSAVYLCASSPDYTGELFFGEGSRLTVL.

This rearrangement joins TRBV4-1 to TRBJ2-5; 10 bases fit TRBD2. The J call is in doubt because the DNA end fits TRBJ2-7 better. This CDR3 region has 16 residues. Germline CDR1 is MGHRA and CDR2 is YSYEKL. This CDR3 reads CASSLGPGLALDEQYF. DNA for the CDR3: TGCGCCAGCAGCCTAGGCCCGGGACTAGCGTTGGACGAGCAGTACTTC.

The gene calls are TRBV7-9 and TRBJ1-6; possible D gene TRBD1, 5 bases. Germline loops: CDR1 SEHNR, CDR2 FQNEAQ (reference sequence). The CDR3 contains 15 residues. Trimming pared 1 base from V and 8 bases from J, leaving 12 bases between. The CDR3 spells CASSLGSREHSPLHF. The CDR3 nucleotides read TGTGCCAGCAGCTTAGGGAGCAGGGAACATTCACCCCTCCACTTT.

The J gene is TRBJ1-3, the V gene TRBV29-1; TRBD1 matches 7 bases. The CDR3 totals 15 residues. Germline loops: CDR1 SQVTM, CDR2 ANQGSEA. After removal of 6 bases from V and 2 bases from J, the junction contained 10 bases not matched to a gene. The CDR3 spells CSVAPSGTAGNTIYF. The CDR3 DNA reads as TGCAGCGTCGCTCCCTCCGGGACAGCTGGAAACACCATATATTTT.

The rearrangement joins TRBV10-3 to TRBJ2-1, with 8 nucleotides matching TRBD1. The CDR3 has 15 residues. Germline assignment: CDR1 ENHRY and CDR2 SYGVKD. V shed 4 bases and J 7 bases; nucleotides not matched to a gene: 9. In DNA, the CDR3 is TGTGCCATCAGTGTTCGGCAGGGGGCTGCTAATGAGCAGTTCTTC. Amino acid sequence: CAISVRQGAANEQFF.

J is TRBJ1-2 and V is TRBV5-1, with 10 bases matching TRBD1. Germline values: CDR1 SGHRS, CDR2 YFSETQ. With 0 bases clipped from V and 7 bases from J, the junction kept 3 bases outside the gene matches. The CDR3 is 14 amino acids. The DNA for the CDR3 is TGCGCCAGCAGCTTGGGGGACAGGGGTGCTGGCTACACCTTC. This translates into CASSLGDRGAGYTF. The full variable domain, in which reference TRBV5-1 and TRBJ1-2 provide the parts outside the CDR3, is KAGVTQTPRYLIKTRGQQVTLSCSPISGHRSVSWYQQTPGQGLQFLFEYFSETQRNKGNFPGRFSGRQFSNSRSEMNVSTLELGDSALYLCASSLGDRGAGYTFGSGTRLTVV.

The rearrangement joins TRBV4-1 to TRBJ1-6; possibly TRBD1 for D (5 bases). CDR3 length: 17 amino acids. V was trimmed by 0 bases and J by 3 bases, leaving 12 bases between them. Germline CDR1 reads MGHRA; CDR2 reads YSYEKL. The CDR3 DNA follows: TGCGCCAGCAGCCAAGATGGAGACAGACACTATAATTCACCCCTCCACTTT. This gives the protein CASSQDGDRHYNSPLHF.

The rearrangement uses TRBV2 and TRBJ1-2; D call uncertain. V gave up 2 bases and J gave up 4 bases, with 5 bases separating them. Germline values: CDR1 SNHLY, CDR2 FYNNEI. The CDR3 length is 12 residues. The CDR3 is CASSERGYGYTF. CDR3 sequence (DNA): TGTGCCAGCAGTGAACGGGGCTATGGCTACACCTTC. The entire variable domain, with the rest obtained from reference TRBV2 and TRBJ1-2, is as follows: EPEVTQTPSHQVTQMGQEVILRCVPISNHLYFYWYRQILGQKVEFLVSFYNNEISEKSEIFDDQFSVERPDGSNFTLKIRSTKLEDSAMYFCASSERGYGYTFGSGTRLTVV.

This chain uses TRBV18 with TRBJ2-2, with D unresolved. Trimming removed 0 bases at V and 1 base at J, with 9 bases between. Germline V gives CDR1 KGHSH, CDR2 LQKENI. The CDR3 has 16 residues. The DNA for the CDR3 is TGTGCCAGCTCACCACCGAGCCCCCGGAACACCGGGGAGCTGTTTTTT. This codes for CASSPPSPRNTGELFF.

V gene TRBV7-9 combines with J gene TRBJ1-2, with TRBD1 as a possible D gene (5 bases). CDR3 size: 13 residues. The V end was cut by 5 bases, the J end by 4 bases, with 11 bases between. The germline V gene has CDR1 SEHNR and CDR2 FQNEAQ (reference sequence). CDR3: CASSPQGFYGYTF. CDR3 sequence (DNA): TGTGCCAGCAGCCCCCAGGGCTTCTATGGCTACACCTTC.

This chain connects TRBV18 to TRBJ1-1, with a weak D call TRBD1 (5 bases). The V end lost 2 bases, the J end lost 7 bases, and 8 bases lay between the germline ends. Per the germline V gene, CDR1 is KGHSH and CDR2 is LQKENI. The CDR3 has 12 residues. CDR3 sequence reads: CASSPRRGEAFF. In nucleotides, the CDR3 is TGTGCCAGCTCACCAAGGAGGGGTGAAGCTTTCTTT. The variable domain in full, completed from reference TRBV18 and TRBJ1-1, reads NAGVMQNPRHLVRRRGQEARLRCSPMKGHSHVYWYRQLPEEGLKFMVYLQKENIIDESGMPKERFSAEFPKEGPSILRIQQVVRGDSAAYFCASSPRRGEAFFGQGTRLTVV.

This clone has a handful of counts. The CDR3 region is CASSLNGGVFF. CDR3 bases: TGTGCCAGCAGCTTAAACGGGGGAGTTTTCTTT. The chain employs TRBV7-9 and TRBJ1-1; possibly TRBD1 for D (5 bases). Germline V lookup: CDR1 SEHNR, CDR2 FQNEAQ (reference sequence). V shed 2 bases and J shed 13 bases, with 11 bases lying between them. The CDR3 has 11 residues.

V gene TRBV10-1 combines with J gene TRBJ1-2; perhaps TRBD1 as D (5 bases). Germline V gene data show CDR1 as WNHNN and CDR2 as SYGVQD (reference sequence). The CDR3 consists of 13 residues. Trimming cost V 0 bases and J 3 bases, with 5 bases left between them. CDR3: CASSESTDYGYTF. CDR3 DNA sequence: TGCGCCAGCAGTGAGTCGACAGACTATGGCTACACCTTC.

V is TRBV18 and J is TRBJ2-4; D not resolved. The V gene's germline CDR1 is KGHSH and CDR2 LQKENI. CDR3 size: 14 residues. Deletions cut 5 bases from V and 0 bases from J, with 8 bases between. This CDR3 reads CASSKALAKNIQYF. In DNA form, the CDR3 reads TGTGCCAGCTCAAAAGCTCTAGCCAAAAACATTCAGTACTTC.

The J gene is TRBJ2-1, the V gene TRBV5-4; 16 bases are a match to TRBD2. The J segment lost 11 bases and the V segment lost 4 bases, leaving 6 bases of the junction unmatched. This CDR3 spans 15 amino acids. The V gene's germline CDR1 is SGHNT and CDR2 YYREEE (reference sequence). Written as DNA, the CDR3 is TGTGCCAGCAGCGCCGGGACTAGCGGGGGGGTAAAGCAGTTCTTC. Its protein is CASSAGTSGGVKQFF.

V is TRBV30 and J is TRBJ2-3; TRBD2 is a possible D gene (7 bases). The CDR3 extends over 15 amino acids. Looked up from germline, CDR1 is GTSNPN and CDR2 is SVGIG (reference sequence). Trimming stripped 0 bases from V and 6 bases from J, with 16 bases between. CDR3 sequence reads: CAWSVWGGALDTQYF. The CDR3 region has the DNA TGTGCCTGGAGTGTATGGGGGGGGGCATTGGATACGCAGTATTTT.

The chain couples TRBV5-1 to TRBJ1-2; tentatively, D is TRBD1 (5 bases). The CDR3 is 13 amino acids. Germline CDR1 reads SGHRS; CDR2 reads YFSETQ. V shed 7 bases and J shed 3 bases, with 13 bases lying between them. CDR3 DNA: TGCGCCAGCCGGACACCCTCGGACTATGGCTACACCTTC. Its translation: CASRTPSDYGYTF.

The V and J genes are TRBV5-1 and TRBJ2-3, with unresolved D. The CDR3 loop spans 14 amino acids. V lost 2 bases to trimming and J lost 0 bases, with 7 bases between them. Per the germline V gene, CDR1 is SGHRS and CDR2 is YFSETQ. The CDR3 protein is CASSFATSTDTQYF. The CDR3 coding sequence is TGCGCCAGCAGCTTCGCAACTAGCACAGATACGCAGTATTTT.

This chain connects TRBV5-4 to TRBJ1-1, with D tentatively TRBD1 (6 bases). Trimming cost V 0 bases and J 2 bases, with 11 bases left between them. Germline V CDR1 and CDR2: SGHNT, YYREEE (reference sequence). This CDR3 has 15 residues. CDR3 region: CASSLGTGINTEAFF. The CDR3 DNA sequence: TGTGCCAGCAGCTTGGGTACAGGGATTAACACTGAAGCTTTCTTT. Supplemented by reference TRBV5-4 and TRBJ1-1, the full variable domain reads ETGVTQSPTHLIKTRGQQVTLRCSSQSGHNTVSWYQQALGQGPQFIFQYYREEENGRGNFPPRFSGLQFPNYSSELNVNALELDDSALYLCASSLGTGINTEAFFGQGTRLTVV.

This clone appeared once. This rearrangement joins TRBV5-1 to TRBJ2-5; TRBD1 matches 9 bases. Germline V gene sequence: CDR1 SGHRS, CDR2 YFSETQ. V was clipped by 4 bases and J by 4 bases; unmatched bases: 5. This CDR3 is 14 amino acids long. The chain's CDR3 is CASSTTGGSETQYF. CDR3 DNA: TGCGCCAGCAGCACAACAGGGGGCTCAGAGACCCAGTACTTC.

CDR3: CATSRDRATNEKLFF. The CDR3 nucleotides read TGTGCCACCAGCCGCGACAGGGCTACTAATGAAAAACTGTTTTTT. This chain joins TRBV15 and TRBJ1-4; 7 bases match TRBD1. J was trimmed by 2 bases and V by 5 bases; bases with no gene match: 5. Germline V lookup: CDR1 LNHNV, CDR2 YYDKDF (reference sequence). The CDR3 spans 15 residues.

V is TRBV28 and J is TRBJ1-5; maybe TRBD1 (5 bases). In germline, CDR1 is MDHEN, CDR2 SYDVKM. The CDR3 has 18 residues. Trimming left V 5 bases short and J 2 bases short, with 22 bases between. CDR3 DNA: TGTGCCAGCAGTAAAGGCAGGGCAAGGTATAGGGGCAATCAGCCCCAGCATTTT. Its translation is CASSKGRARYRGNQPQHF.

V usage is TRBV10-1 and J usage is TRBJ1-5; possibly TRBD1 for D (5 bases). The CDR3 runs to 12 residues. From germline, CDR1 is WNHNN and CDR2 SYGVQD (reference sequence). V was pared by 3 bases and J by 8 bases, with 8 bases between. CDR3 in amino acids: CASSEWGEPQHF. DNA for the CDR3: TGCGCCAGCAGTGAATGGGGCGAGCCCCAGCATTTT.

This chain connects TRBV10-2 to TRBJ2-1, with D perhaps TRBD1 (6 bases). V dropped 5 bases and J dropped 9 bases, with 20 bases sitting between them. This CDR3 contains 15 residues. Germline CDR1 is WSHSY and CDR2 is SAAADI. In DNA form, the CDR3 reads TGCGCCAGCAGTTTTGGAACCACAGGGCGCGGTGAGCAGTTCTTC. Translated: CASSFGTTGRGEQFF.

The J gene is TRBJ1-5, the V gene TRBV2; 9 nucleotides line up with TRBD1. V was clipped by 6 bases and J by 4 bases; unmatched bases: 4. The germline V gene encodes CDR1 SNHLY and CDR2 FYNNEI. The CDR3 is 14 residues long. The CDR3 region is CASSGTGINQPQHF. The CDR3 DNA follows: TGTGCCAGCAGCGGGACAGGGATAAATCAGCCCCAGCATTTT.

The chain joins TRBV9 to TRBJ1-1, with a possible D match to TRBD1 (6 bases). Germline CDR1 reads SGDLS; CDR2 reads YYNGEE. This CDR3 contains 14 residues. V lost 3 bases and J lost 6, with 15 bases in between. For the CDR3, the DNA is TGTGCCAGCAGCGCCAACTGGGGGGGCCCTGAAGCTTTCTTT. Translating gives CASSANWGGPEAFF.

The J gene is TRBJ2-3, the V gene TRBV2; 10 bases are shared with TRBD2. Per germline, CDR1 SNHLY and CDR2 FYNNEI. The CDR3 sequence is 15 residues long. V lost 7 bases, J lost 5 bases, and 9 bases stayed unmatched. This CDR3 is CASNLAGGRLDTQYF. CDR3 in DNA: TGTGCCAGCAATTTAGCGGGGGGCCGCTTAGATACGCAGTATTTT.

The rearrangement joins TRBV28 to TRBJ1-3; D might be TRBD1 (5 bases). The germline CDR1 and CDR2 sequences are MDHEN and SYDVKM. V was pared by 6 bases and J by 4 bases, with 10 bases between. The CDR3 covers 13 residues. The CDR3 here is CASRIGQGNTIYF. The DNA of the CDR3 is TGTGCCAGCAGAATAGGACAAGGAAACACCATATATTTT.

This chain joins TRBV11-2 and TRBJ2-1, with 14 bases that match TRBD2. Germline V gene data show CDR1 as SGHAT and CDR2 as FQNNGV. CDR3 size: 17 residues. The J segment lost 6 bases and the V segment lost 1 base, leaving 5 bases of the junction unmatched. This chain's CDR3 is CASSLVVGTSGSNEQFF. CDR3 nucleotide sequence: TGTGCCAGCAGCTTAGTAGTTGGGACTAGCGGGAGCAATGAGCAGTTCTTC.

This chain uses TRBV28 with TRBJ2-1; 11 nucleotides match TRBD2. V trimming: 3 bases; J trimming: 6 bases; junction bases outside the gene matches: 1. Looked up from germline, CDR1 is MDHEN and CDR2 is SYDVKM. This CDR3 contains 14 residues. The CDR3 sequence is CASSFTSGGNEQFF. DNA of the CDR3: TGTGCCAGCAGTTTCACTAGCGGGGGCAATGAGCAGTTCTTC.

The chain joins TRBV15 to TRBJ2-5; 12 bases are shared with TRBD1. This CDR3 has 15 residues. V lost 3 bases, J lost 5 bases, and 4 bases stayed unmatched. In germline, CDR1 is LNHNV, CDR2 YYDKDF (reference sequence). The CDR3 here is CATSRGQGAGETQYF. CDR3 nucleotide sequence: TGTGCCACCAGCAGGGGACAGGGGGCGGGGGAGACCCAGTACTTC.